The T cell receptor beta chain under discussion was sequenced for a study of T-cell memory formation after mild COVID-19. TCRdb re-called the 5' RACE reads through MiXCR, storing one row per CDR3 protein. The sample yields around 340,000 distinct CDR3 sequences, about 15% seen once. Whole-study findings and limits: Within pre-infection memory, some responding clones were found, suggesting cross-reactive memory joined. Day 37-peaking second-wave clones had unconfirmed SARS-CoV-2 specificity. Shrinking CD4+ clones were chiefly CM and EM; CD8+ ones were chiefly EMRA. Contracting clones, day 15 to 85, had balanced CD4/CD8, and later expanders favored CD4+.

V dropped 5 bases and J dropped 3 bases, with 17 bases sitting between them. Germline V CDR1 and CDR2: DFQATT, SNEGSKA (reference sequence). CDR3 length: 15 amino acids. The table lists this clonotype with a few counts. Its antigen is still unknown. The clonotype was recovered from a man younger than 35 who had mild COVID-19 (a few samples of this study predate the infection). Cell type and time point are not known. The rearrangement uses TRBV20-1 and TRBJ1-5, with D possibly TRBD1 on 5 matching bases. The sequenced material came from PBMCs or a T cell subset sorted from them (not recorded which). CDR3: CSAPEGRGDNQPQHF. CDR3 sequence (DNA): TGCAGTGCTCCCGAAGGGCGGGGGGACAATCAGCCCCAGCATTTT.